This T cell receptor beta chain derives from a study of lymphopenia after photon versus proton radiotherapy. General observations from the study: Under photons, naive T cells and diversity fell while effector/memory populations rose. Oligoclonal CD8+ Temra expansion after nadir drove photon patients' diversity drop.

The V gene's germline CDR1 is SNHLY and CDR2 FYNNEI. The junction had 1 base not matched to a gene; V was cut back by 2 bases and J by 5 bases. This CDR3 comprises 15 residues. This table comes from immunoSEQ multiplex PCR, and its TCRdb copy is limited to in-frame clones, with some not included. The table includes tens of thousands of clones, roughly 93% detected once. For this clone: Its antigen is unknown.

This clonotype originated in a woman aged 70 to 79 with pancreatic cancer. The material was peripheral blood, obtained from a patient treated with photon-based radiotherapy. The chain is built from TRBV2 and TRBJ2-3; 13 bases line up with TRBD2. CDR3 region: CASSETSGRGDTQYF. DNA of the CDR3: TGTGCCAGCAGTGAAACTAGCGGGAGGGGAGATACGCAGTATTTT. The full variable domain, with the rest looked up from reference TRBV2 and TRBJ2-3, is EPEVTQTPSHQVTQMGQEVILRCVPISNHLYFYWYRQILGQKVEFLVSFYNNEISEKSEIFDDQFSVERPDGSNFTLKIRSTKLEDSAMYFCASSETSGRGDTQYFGPGTRLTVL.